This T cell receptor beta chain came from a study of cytomegalovirus exposure and HLA in healthy donors. The study, taken as a whole, reports: The authors enumerated over 150 TCR beta chains as linked to cytomegalovirus. Upon later analysis, TCR association rates were observed to vary by HLA locus, being highest for DRB1 and lowest for HLA-C. Under in vitro conditions, a few CMV-associated chains were confirmed as specific for CMV antigens.

Primers for the PCR totalled 60 Vbeta and 13 Jbeta. TCRdb's copy holds only in-frame clones and misses some; the assay was immunoSEQ multiplex PCR. Here the sample spans about 180,000 clones, approximately 81% being singletons. CDR1 SGHDT and CDR2 YYEEEE come from the germline V gene. The CDR3 is 16 amino acids. Trimming took off 0 bases at V and 0 bases at J, with 11 bases between the two ends. As for this clone: The antigen remains undetermined.

The sample consisted of PBMCs. The V and J genes are TRBV5-6 and TRBJ2-3, with a weak D call TRBD1 (6 bases). The TCR originated in a woman in her 30s in good health and CMV-seronegative. CDR3 DNA: TGTGCCAGCAGCTTGGCCAGGGGCCGTAGCACAGATACGCAGTATTTT. As protein: CASSLARGRSTDTQYF.